These 2 T cell receptor beta chains came from one sample sequenced in a study of cytomegalovirus exposure and HLA in healthy donors. The method was immunoSEQ multiplex PCR; TCRdb's version includes in-frame clones alone and lacks a portion of them. The table has roughly 130,000 clones, just under 85% seen once; the top ten hold over 1.3%. What was sequenced was PBMCs. The receptors stem from a woman in her thirties in good health and CMV-seronegative.

This chain uses TRBV4-1 with TRBJ1-5; 7 bases match TRBD1. This CDR3 has 16 residues. Looked up from germline, CDR1 is MGHRA and CDR2 is YSYEKL. V lost 0 bases and J lost 3; bases outside the gene matches: 5. The CDR3 is CASSQEWDRYNQPQHF. The CDR3 coding sequence is TGCGCCAGCAGCCAAGAATGGGACAGATACAATCAGCCCCAGCATTTT.

The chain links TRBV28 to TRBJ1-4; TRBD1 matches 7 bases. Germline loops: CDR1 MDHEN, CDR2 SYDVKM. V shed 2 bases, J shed 1 base, and the junction held 4 bases outside the gene matches. The CDR3 has 16 amino acids. The CDR3 sequence: CASSLGGQRTNEKLFF. In nucleotides, the CDR3 is TGTGCCAGCAGTTTAGGGGGACAGCGAACTAATGAAAAACTGTTTTTT.